This T cell receptor beta chain comes out of a study of T cells after yellow fever vaccination. Study-wide points: Weaker in magnitude, the secondary response showed a faster peak on day 5 versus 15. Most clones from primary vaccination resurfaced after the booster (about 96% CD4, less than 90% CD8).

CDR3 length: 14 amino acids. The V gene end was trimmed by 9 bases and the J gene end by 3 bases; junction bases not matched to a gene: 8. The V gene's germline CDR1 is SNHLY and CDR2 FYNNEI. About this clonotype: Its cognate antigen is unknown.

In making TCR cDNA, 5'RACE template switching added a universal primer site and UMIs to it. TCRdb reprocessed the 5' RACE reads via MiXCR and lists one record per CDR3 protein. The sample lists about 130,000 distinct CDR3 sequences; about 8.4% were seen once. This specimen consisted of CD8+ T cells sorted from PBMCs, obtained on the day of the yellow fever booster vaccination. V gene TRBV2 combines with J gene TRBJ2-5, with 9 bases identical to TRBD1. This clonotype was sampled from a man in his late teens or twenties who received the YFV17D yellow fever vaccine. CDR3 loop: CARQRTGDEETQYF. As DNA, the CDR3 is TGTGCCAGACAACGGACAGGGGATGAAGAGACCCAGTACTTC.